A single sample gave rise to the 3 T cell receptor beta chains below, sequenced in a study of T cell responses to AZD1222 COVID-19 vaccine. The repertoire was sequenced with immunoSEQ multiplex PCR; TCRdb's copy has only in-frame clones and lacks some. Of 90,000 to 120,000 clones listed, about nine tenths were seen once; the top ten hold under 9.5%. The sample was peripheral blood, taken 28 days after the second AZD1222 dose. These receptors were taken from an adult who received the AZD1222 COVID-19 vaccine.

The rearrangement uses TRBV29-1 and TRBJ2-3; D is undetermined. CDR1 SQVTM and CDR2 ANQGSEA come from the germline V gene. The CDR3 is 11 residues long. The germline V and J ends were trimmed by 3 bases and 6 bases, with 7 bases remaining between them. CDR3 DNA: TGCAGCGTTGATAGGGATGATACGCAGTATTTT. Protein product: CSVDRDDTQYF.

The V and J genes are TRBV18 and TRBJ2-1, with 8 nucleotides matching TRBD1. Germline V gene lookup returns CDR1 KGHSH and CDR2 LQKENI. V was clipped by 3 bases and J by 1 base; unmatched bases: 2. This CDR3 spans 15 amino acids. CDR3 sequence: CASSPGTGSYNEQFF. In DNA form, the CDR3 reads TGTGCCAGCTCACCCGGGACAGGTTCCTACAATGAGCAGTTCTTC.

The sample holds one count of this clone. Written as DNA, the CDR3 is TGTGCCAGCAGTTTCGACAGGGGGGGGGAGACCCAGTACTTC. This encodes CASSFDRGGETQYF. The V call is TRBV27, the J call TRBJ2-5, with 9 nucleotides matching TRBD1. Germline CDR1 is MNHEY and CDR2 is SMNVEV (reference sequence). V dropped 3 bases and J dropped 5; count of bases not matched to a gene: 4. The CDR3 totals 14 residues.